Below, 6 T cell receptor beta chains from the same sample are listed, as sequenced in a study of shared clonotypes between healthy human individuals. The method was immunoSEQ multiplex PCR; TCRdb's version includes in-frame clones alone and lacks a portion of them. The sample has more than 2,000,000 clones; roughly nine tenths are singletons. The sequenced material came from naive CD4+ T cells sorted from blood. As for subset: CD45RA+ positively selected. These receptors were taken from a man aged 18 to 29 in good health.

This clone is a singleton in its sample. V and J are TRBV6-1 and TRBJ2-3, with D tentatively TRBD1 (5 bases). Trimming took 6 bases from V and 1 from J, leaving 14 bases between them. Germline V gene sequence: CDR1 MNHNS, CDR2 SASEGT. The CDR3 is 15 residues long. This CDR3 is CASRERGAGTDTQYF. CDR3 in DNA: TGTGCCAGCAGAGAAAGGGGCGCGGGCACAGATACGCAGTATTTT.

In this sample, this clone turned up a few times. The DNA for the CDR3 is TGCGCCAGCAGCCAATTGGTGAACACCGGGGAGCTGTTTTTT. Protein: CASSQLVNTGELFF. The chain couples TRBV4-1 to TRBJ2-2; D is ambiguous. V lost 2 bases to trimming and J lost 1 base, with 5 bases between them. There are 14 residues in the CDR3. Germline V gene data show CDR1 as MGHRA and CDR2 as YSYEKL.

The chain is built from TRBV21-1 and TRBJ2-7; the DNA was not compared with TRBD1, the D call given in the table. TRBV21-1 represents a pseudogene. The CDR3 is 14 amino acids. In nucleotides, the CDR3 is TGTGCCAGCAGCTCCCCGGGACAGGGAACCGAGCAGTACTTC. Its translation: CASSSPGQGTEQYF.

J is TRBJ2-7 and V is TRBV27; 14 nucleotides align to TRBD2. Germline assignment: CDR1 MNHEY and CDR2 SMNVEV (reference sequence). CDR3 length: 16 amino acids. V was pared by 5 bases and J by 4 bases, with 7 bases of the junction left unmatched. CDR3 loop: CASSLRLAGGQYEQYF. Written as DNA, the CDR3 is TGTGCCAGCAGTCTAAGACTAGCGGGGGGGCAATACGAGCAGTACTTC.

The chain joins TRBV5-1 to TRBJ2-1, with 8 bases fitting TRBD1. CDR3 length: 15 amino acids. The V and J ends lost 3 bases and 5 bases, in that order; junction bases with no gene match: 7. Per the germline V gene, CDR1 is SGHRS and CDR2 is YFSETQ. Here the CDR3 DNA reads TGCGCCAGCAGCTGGTGGGACAGGCGCGACAATGAGCAGTTCTTC. It encodes CASSWWDRRDNEQFF.

This chain connects TRBV5-1 to TRBJ2-3, with 8 bases aligning to TRBD1. Looked up from germline, CDR1 is SGHRS and CDR2 is YFSETQ. Germline trimming cut 4 bases from V and 7 bases from J; bases unmatched to any gene: 17. CDR3 length: 17 residues. The CDR3 sequence is CASSEEGQGPLYHTQYF. CDR3 bases: TGCGCCAGCAGCGAGGAAGGACAGGGCCCCCTTTATCATACGCAGTATTTT. The entire variable domain, with the rest obtained from reference TRBV5-1 and TRBJ2-3, is as follows: KAGVTQTPRYLIKTRGQQVTLSCSPISGHRSVSWYQQTPGQGLQFLFEYFSETQRNKGNFPGRFSGRQFSNSRSEMNVSTLELGDSALYLCASSEEGQGPLYHTQYFGPGTRLTVL.